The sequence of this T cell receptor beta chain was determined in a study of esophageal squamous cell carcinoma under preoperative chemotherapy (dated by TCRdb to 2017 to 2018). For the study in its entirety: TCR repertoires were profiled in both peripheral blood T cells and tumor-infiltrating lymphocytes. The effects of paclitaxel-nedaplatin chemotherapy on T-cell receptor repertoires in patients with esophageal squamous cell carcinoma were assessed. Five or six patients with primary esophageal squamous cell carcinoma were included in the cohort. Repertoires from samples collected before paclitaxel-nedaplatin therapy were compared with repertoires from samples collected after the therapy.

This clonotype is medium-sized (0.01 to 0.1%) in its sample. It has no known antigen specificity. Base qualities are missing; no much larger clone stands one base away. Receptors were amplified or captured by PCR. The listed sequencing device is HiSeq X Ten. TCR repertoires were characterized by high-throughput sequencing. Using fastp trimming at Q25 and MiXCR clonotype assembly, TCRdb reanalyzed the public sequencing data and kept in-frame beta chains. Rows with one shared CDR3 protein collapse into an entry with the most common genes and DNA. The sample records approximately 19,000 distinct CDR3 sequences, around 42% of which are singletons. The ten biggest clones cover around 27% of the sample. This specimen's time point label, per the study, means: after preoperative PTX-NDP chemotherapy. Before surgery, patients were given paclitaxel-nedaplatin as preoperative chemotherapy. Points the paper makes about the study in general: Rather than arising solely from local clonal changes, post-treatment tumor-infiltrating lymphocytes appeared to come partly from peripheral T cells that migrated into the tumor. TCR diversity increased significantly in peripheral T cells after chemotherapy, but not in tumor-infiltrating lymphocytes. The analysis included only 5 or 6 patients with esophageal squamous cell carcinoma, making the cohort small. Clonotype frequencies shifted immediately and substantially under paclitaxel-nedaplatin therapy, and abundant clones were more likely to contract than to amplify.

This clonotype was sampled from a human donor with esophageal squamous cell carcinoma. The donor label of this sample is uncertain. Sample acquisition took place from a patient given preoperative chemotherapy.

The CDR3 in this case is CASSSTREREESYEQYF. The bases are TGTGCCAGCAGCTCCACTCGAGAGCGGGAGGAATCCTACGAGCAGTACTTC. The receptor chain draws on TRBV7-7 and TRBJ2-7, with 9 bases matching TRBD2. The germline V gene (reference sequence) sets CDR1 to SSHAT and CDR2 to FNYEAQ. V lost 4 bases and J lost 1 base, and the count of bases not matched to a germline gene is 11. Including the terminal cysteine and phenylalanine, the CDR3 comprises 17 residues. CDR3 DNA only is kept here, 51 bases in frame from base 1.